One sample yielded the 14 T cell receptor beta chains listed below, sequenced in a study of T cells after yellow fever vaccination. TCRdb re-called the 5' RACE reads with MiXCR, one entry per CDR3 protein. The table shows 200,000 to 300,000 distinct CDR3 sequences, with 6.5% to 8.5% occurring only once. The sample here was CD4+ T cells sorted from PBMCs, taken 15 days after the yellow fever booster vaccination. Every receptor here comes from a man between 25 and 39 years old who received the YFV17D yellow fever vaccine.

This clonotype was observed many times. This chain uses TRBV25-1 with TRBJ1-6; TRBD1 agrees at 7 bases. From germline, CDR1 is MGHDK and CDR2 SYGVNS. The CDR3 length is 14 residues. With 3 bases clipped from V and 4 bases from J, the junction kept 0 bases outside the gene matches. CDR3 DNA: TGTGCCAGCAGTGAGACAGGGTATAATTCACCCCTCCACTTT. This sequence encodes CASSETGYNSPLHF. Looking up the rest from reference TRBV25-1 and TRBJ1-6 gives the full variable domain: EADIYQTPRYLVIGTGKKITLECSQTMGHDKMYWYQQDPGMELHLIHYSYGVNSTEKGDLSSESTVSRIRTEHFPLTLESARPSHTSQYLCASSETGYNSPLHFGNGTRLTVT.

This clonotype was picked up many times. The gene calls are TRBV29-1 and TRBJ2-7, with TRBD1 matching over 11 bases. The CDR3 spans 12 residues. Germline assignment: CDR1 SQVTM and CDR2 ANQGSEA. V was pared by 7 bases and J by 4 bases, with 3 bases of the junction left unmatched. CDR3 region: CSGGQGAYEQYF. The CDR3 DNA sequence: TGCAGCGGAGGACAGGGGGCTTACGAGCAGTACTTC.

This clonotype occurred many times. The chain joins TRBV14 to TRBJ2-1, with 8 bases aligning to TRBD2. The germline CDR1 and CDR2 sequences are SGHDN and FVKESK. The CDR3 runs 14 residues. J was trimmed by 7 bases and V by 3 bases; bases with no gene match: 5. CDR3 nucleotide sequence: TGTGCCAGCAGCCAGGGCGGGAGGAGAAATGAGCAGTTCTTC. Translating it yields CASSQGGRRNEQFF.

This clonotype was seen many times. The chain carries TRBV27 and TRBJ2-5; D is ambiguous. Per germline, CDR1 MNHEY and CDR2 SMNVEV (reference sequence). The CDR3 extends over 9 amino acids. V dropped 10 bases and J dropped 5 bases, with 5 bases sitting between them. CDR3 region: CATLETQYF. The CDR3 DNA reads TGTGCCACCCTTGAGACCCAGTACTTC.

In this sample, this clonotype turned up once. This may stem from a read error, because a much larger clone lies one nucleotide away. This chain links TRBV7-3 with TRBJ2-1; 8 positions match TRBD2. The V gene's germline CDR1 is SGHTA and CDR2 FQGTGA. Trimming removed 5 bases from V and 2 bases from J; junction bases left unmatched: 11. The CDR3 has 17 amino acids. The CDR3 region has the DNA TGTGCCAGCAGCCTCGCGGGGACTAGAGGCGCCTACAATGAGCAGTTCTTC. This gives the protein CASSLAGTRGAYNEQFF.

V is TRBV15 and J is TRBJ2-7; TRBD1 matches at 11 bases. The CDR3 is 15 amino acids. Germline V gives CDR1 LNHNV, CDR2 YYDKDF (reference sequence). The V gene end was trimmed by 8 bases and the J gene end by 3 bases; junction bases not matched to a gene: 9. The CDR3 DNA reads as TGTGCCACCGCGAAGGGGGGGACAGGGGGCTACGAGCAGTACTTC. Amino acid sequence: CATAKGGTGGYEQYF.

This chain connects TRBV6-1 to TRBJ1-2; TRBD1 matches at 7 bases. This CDR3 has 14 residues. Losses at the gene ends were 6 bases for V and 5 bases for J; bases not matched to a gene: 9. Germline CDR1 and CDR2: MNHNS and SASEGT. This CDR3 reads CASREGQRLYGYTF. CDR3 in DNA: TGTGCCAGCAGGGAGGGACAGCGTCTTTATGGCTACACCTTC.

In its sample, this clonotype was seen a few times. The germline gene is not matched at one end of the junction; a read error may be the cause. The chain couples TRBV20-1 to TRBJ2-3; 12 nucleotides line up with TRBD2. Germline-derived CDR1 and CDR2 are DFQATT and SNEGSKA (reference sequence). The CDR3 is 16 amino acids. The CDR3 here is CSTRSGLAGITDTQYF. The CDR3 DNA sequence: TGCAGTACTAGGTCCGGACTAGCGGGGATCACAGATACGCAGTATTTT.

In its sample, this clonotype was seen many times. The chain has TRBV12-3 or TRBV12-4 and TRBJ2-7; 7 nucleotides align to TRBD2. The CDR3 extends over 15 amino acids. Germline trimming cut 5 bases from V and 4 bases from J; bases unmatched to any gene: 11. CDR3 DNA sequence: TGTGCCAGCAGTCCGCGCGGGAGAGTTCAATACGAGCAGTACTTC. Translating it yields CASSPRGRVQYEQYF.

This clonotype was seen at least ten times. The chain has TRBV12-3 or TRBV12-4 and TRBJ2-1, with D unresolved. CDR3 size: 14 residues. V was clipped by 1 base and J by 1 base, with 5 bases between them. The CDR3 bases are TGTGCCAGCAGTTTAGACGGATCCTACAATGAGCAGTTCTTC. This translates into CASSLDGSYNEQFF.

J is TRBJ2-5 and V is TRBV24-1, with 9 bases that match TRBD2. Per the germline V gene, CDR1 is KGHDR and CDR2 is SFDVKD. J was trimmed by 1 base and V by 4 bases; bases with no gene match: 6. The CDR3 contains 16 residues. The CDR3 DNA follows: TGTGCCACCAGTGACGCGACTAGCGGAGGCCAAGAGACCCAGTACTTC. This sequence encodes CATSDATSGGQETQYF.

At least ten counts were recorded for this clonotype. CDR3: CASSGPFPSYEQYF. CDR3 bases: TGCGCCAGCAGCGGCCCTTTCCCCTCCTACGAGCAGTACTTC. The rearrangement joins TRBV5-1 to TRBJ2-7, with D uncertain. The V gene lost 4 bases and the J gene lost 0 bases, with 11 bases spanning the gap. The CDR3 consists of 14 residues. CDR1 and CDR2 (germline): SGHRS, YFSETQ.

A note on this clonotype: This may be a read error: a much more frequent sequence differs by one nucleotide. This rearrangement joins TRBV21-1 to TRBJ1-1; the table gives TRBD1 as D, unverified against the DNA. TRBV21-1 is labeled a pseudogene. The CDR3 runs to 16 residues. The CDR3 reads CGSSKAHREMNTEAFF. The CDR3 DNA reads as TGTGGCAGCAGCAAGGCCCACAGGGAGATGAACACTGAAGCTTTCTTT.

The sample holds many counts of this clonotype. The V and J genes are TRBV12-3 or TRBV12-4 and TRBJ1-1; tentative D call: TRBD1 (6 bases). V was clipped by 0 bases and J by 3 bases, with 14 bases between them. The CDR3 has 16 amino acids. CDR3 nucleotide sequence: TGTGCCAGCAGTTTAGCGGGGGGCAGGGTTTACACTGAAGCTTTCTTT. It encodes CASSLAGGRVYTEAFF.